The TCR beta chain under discussion was sequenced for a study of regulatory T cells in long-lasting Graves disease. This clonotype was recorded at least ten times. Its antigen is unidentified. V was shortened by 4 bases and J by 4 bases, with 11 bases between the two germline ends. The CDR3 totals 13 residues. Points from the study as a whole: Reduced TCR diversity was observed in persistent Graves' patients versus newly diagnosed patients.

For TCR beta, libraries came from iRepertoire HTBI primers and Arm-PCR of CDR3 regions. MiXCR, run by TCRdb on the multiplex PCR reads, gives a single entry per CDR3 protein. The data hold roughly 500,000 distinct CDR3 sequences, with 13% to 15% observed a single time. Sample time point: newly diagnosed GD, antithyroid drugs for less than 3 months. There was RNA extracted from PBMCs, and the TCR library was made from it. This same sample was also part of a study on T cells in Graves' hyperthyroidism and ophthalmopathy. That paper states: If no ophthalmopathy progression occurred within 18 months, Graves' hyperthyroidism was stable.

This receptor was identified in a woman in her fifties or sixties with Graves disease. This chain joins TRBV12-3 or TRBV12-4 and TRBJ2-7; D possibly uses TRBD1 or TRBD2 (5 bases each). Specimen: peripheral blood mononuclear cells (PBMCs), collected at new diagnosis, from a patient treated with antithyroid drugs. The DNA of the CDR3 is TGTGCCAGCAGTTCGGGGCAGATTTACGAGCAGTACTTC. Translating gives CASSSGQIYEQYF.